The 7 T cell receptor beta chains in this list originate from one sample, sequenced in a study of T cell clonotyping in hematopoietic cell transplantation. Profiled with immunoSEQ multiplex PCR; TCRdb holds only in-frame clones, not every one. The sample records some 15,000 clones, almost 90% being singletons. The sample consisted of peripheral blood mononuclear cells. The receptors here all came from a man between 45 and 60 years old in good health. Some clones in this sample may be carry-over from other donors' samples.

This clone was picked up a small number of times. The chain joins TRBV28 to TRBJ1-2; 9 bases align to TRBD1. The V and J ends lost 7 bases and 6 bases, in that order; junction bases with no gene match: 6. The CDR3 sequence is 13 residues long. Germline CDR1 and CDR2: MDHEN and SYDVKM. The CDR3 region has the DNA TGTGCCAGCACCTACAGGGGGCAGGATGGCTACACCTTC. Translating gives CASTYRGQDGYTF.

The genes are TRBV6-5 and TRBJ1-2, with TRBD1 as a possible D gene (5 bases). The V and J ends lost 5 bases and 8 bases respectively, with 12 bases between them. The CDR3 loop spans 12 amino acids. CDR1 MNHEY and CDR2 SVGAGI come from the germline V gene. The CDR3, as DNA: TGTGCCAGCAGTGCCCTAAGGGGCGGCTACACCTTC. Protein product: CASSALRGGYTF.

The rearrangement joins TRBV6-5 to TRBJ1-1; a possible D gene is TRBD1 (5 bases). This CDR3 has 14 residues. V lost 7 bases to trimming and J lost 4 bases, with 16 bases between them. Germline CDR1 reads MNHEY; CDR2 reads SVGAGI. CDR3 in amino acids: CASTAGLGGTEAFF. The CDR3 coding sequence is TGTGCCAGCACCGCCGGCCTTGGGGGCACTGAAGCTTTCTTT.

V and J are TRBV30 and TRBJ1-4; possible D gene TRBD1, 5 bases. Germline CDR1 reads GTSNPN; CDR2 reads SVGIG (reference sequence). Trimming took 3 bases from V and 4 from J, leaving 12 bases between them. There are 14 residues in the CDR3. The CDR3 loop reads CAWRQAGLNEKLFF. CDR3 sequence (DNA): TGTGCCTGGAGGCAGGCAGGGCTTAATGAAAAACTGTTTTTT. Drawing the rest from reference TRBV30 and TRBJ1-4, the complete variable domain is SQTIHQWPATLVQPVGSPLSLECTVEGTSNPNLYWYRQAAGRGLQLLFYSVGIGQISSEVPQNLSASRPQDRQFILSSKKLLLSDSGFYLCAWRQAGLNEKLFFGSGTQLSVL.

A few counts support this clone. This chain links TRBV7-2 with TRBJ1-5; D ambiguous. Germline CDR1 and CDR2: SGHTA and FQGNSA. The CDR3 consists of 12 residues. Trimming took 0 bases from V and 5 from J, leaving 2 bases between them. The chain's CDR3 is CASSLAYQPQHF. The CDR3 DNA is TGTGCCAGCAGCTTAGCCTATCAGCCCCAGCATTTT.

The chain carries TRBV19 and TRBJ1-2; 7 bases match TRBD1. The CDR3 loop spans 14 amino acids. V was clipped by 3 bases and J by 3 bases; unmatched bases: 4. Germline CDR1 and CDR2: LNHDA and SQIVND (reference sequence). CDR3 DNA sequence: TGTGCCAGTAGTATCCGGGACAGCTACTATGGCTACACCTTC. Its protein is CASSIRDSYYGYTF.

The V call is TRBV27, the J call TRBJ1-1; TRBD1 is a possible D gene (6 bases). V was shortened by 4 bases and J by 5 bases, with 14 bases between the two germline ends. Germline V CDR1 and CDR2: MNHEY, SMNVEV (reference sequence). This CDR3 comprises 14 residues. CDR3 nucleotides: TGTGCCAGCAGTTCCGGGGGCTCGAGAACTGAAGCTTTCTTT. It translates to CASSSGGSRTEAFF.